A selection of T cell receptor beta chains follows, all from one sample in a study of cytomegalovirus exposure and HLA in healthy donors. Only in-frame clones appear in the TCRdb table, and some are missing; sequencing was by immunoSEQ multiplex PCR. The sample contains about 100,000 clones, 65% to 75% of which appear only once. Sequencing was carried out using PBMCs. The receptors come from a woman aged 40 to 50 in good health and CMV-seronegative. Both conserved end residues are part of each CDR3. Each record gives: V gene, clone size, D gene, J gene, CDR3 protein, CDR3 DNA. The D gene is left open where the match is weak. Clone size, where shown, is once, few, many, or a class for clones that have expanded.

V: TRBV7-9; size: .; D: TRBD2; J: TRBJ2-7; CDR3: CASSQSGGRSYEQYF; DNA: TGTGCCAGCAGCCAAAGTGGCGGGAGGTCTTACGAGCAGTACTTC
V: TRBV28; size: once; D: TRBD2; J: TRBJ2-6; CDR3: CASRASGTGANVLTF; DNA: TGTGCCAGCAGGGCTAGCGGGACTGGGGCCAACGTCCTGACTTTC
V: TRBV4-1; size: .; D: .; J: TRBJ2-3; CDR3: CASSQDLGGLGGQYF; DNA: TGCGCCAGCAGCCAAGACTTAGGTGGTCTGGGAGGGCAGTATTTT
V: TRBV19; size: .; D: .; J: TRBJ2-3; CDR3: CASSNRGADTQYF; DNA: TGTGCCAGTAGTAATCGGGGGGCCGATACGCAGTATTTT
V: TRBV10-1; size: .; D: .; J: TRBJ1-5; CDR3: CASSEDRLSNQPQHF; DNA: TGCGCCAGCAGTGAGGACCGACTGAGCAATCAGCCCCAGCATTTT
V: TRBV28; size: .; D: .; J: TRBJ2-7; CDR3: CASSLSRSPGGSRPYEQYF; DNA: TGTGCCAGCAGTTTATCGAGAAGTCCCGGTGGGAGTAGGCCCTACGAGCAGTACTTC
V: TRBV27; size: .; D: .; J: TRBJ1-4; CDR3: CASSLSRALNEKLFF; DNA: TGTGCCAGCAGTTTATCGAGGGCCCTCAATGAAAAACTGTTTTTT
V: TRBV10-3; size: .; D: .; J: TRBJ1-6; CDR3: CAISEPIDNSPLHF; DNA: TGTGCCATCAGTGAGCCTATTGATAATTCACCCCTCCACTTT
V: TRBV6-1; size: few; D: .; J: TRBJ2-2; CDR3: CASSLRAGTGELFF; DNA: .
V: TRBV28; size: .; D: .; J: TRBJ1-5; CDR3: CASSFQGLRNQPQHF; DNA: TGTGCCAGCAGTTTTCAGGGTCTAAGGAATCAGCCCCAGCATTTT
V: TRBV29-1; size: .; D: TRBD1; J: TRBJ2-7; CDR3: CSASDRETYEQYF; DNA: TGCAGCGCCTCGGACAGGGAGACCTACGAGCAGTACTTC
V: TRBV7-9; size: .; D: TRBD1; J: TRBJ2-5; CDR3: CASRPMDRGYSETQYF; DNA: TGTGCCAGCAGACCTATGGACAGGGGATATTCAGAGACCCAGTACTTC
V: TRBV28; size: .; D: .; J: TRBJ1-5; CDR3: CASSFQGGGNQPQHF; DNA: TGTGCCAGCAGTTTTCAGGGAGGGGGTAATCAGCCCCAGCATTTT
V: TRBV29-1; size: .; D: TRBD2; J: TRBJ2-3; CDR3: CSVDHLLARTTDTQYF; DNA: TGCAGCGTTGATCACCTACTAGCGAGAACCACAGATACGCAGTATTTT
V: TRBV25-1; size: once; D: TRBD1; J: TRBJ2-1; CDR3: CASSAPGQGDNEQFF; DNA: TGTGCCAGCAGTGCCCCGGGACAGGGAGACAATGAGCAGTTCTTC
V: TRBV19; size: .; D: .; J: TRBJ2-6; CDR3: CASSGQGRAGANVLTF; DNA: TGTGCCAGTAGTGGCCAGGGGCGGGCTGGGGCCAACGTCCTGACTTTC
V: TRBV7-8; size: .; D: .; J: TRBJ1-4; CDR3: CASSLSPGVQVHEKLFF; DNA: TGTGCCAGCAGCCTGAGCCCAGGGGTACAGGTCCATGAAAAACTGTTTTTT
V: TRBV27; size: .; D: .; J: TRBJ2-7; CDR3: CASSLSYPSPSYEQYF; DNA: TGTGCCAGCAGTTTATCCTACCCATCGCCTAGCTACGAGCAGTACTTC
V: TRBV10-3; size: .; D: TRBD1; J: TRBJ2-5; CDR3: CATRTGTDKETQYF; DNA: TGTGCCACGCGAACCGGGACAGACAAAGAGACCCAGTACTTC
V: TRBV7-8; size: .; D: .; J: TRBJ1-2; CDR3: CASSLARVRGNNYGYTF; DNA: TGTGCCAGCAGCTTAGCGAGGGTCAGGGGCAATAACTATGGCTACACCTTC
V: TRBV7-3; size: .; D: TRBD2; J: TRBJ2-1; CDR3: CASSTSGGAQYNEQFF; DNA: TGTGCCAGCAGCACTAGCGGGGGGGCCCAATACAATGAGCAGTTCTTC
V: TRBV2; size: .; D: .; J: TRBJ2-5; CDR3: CASREGGGRQETQYF; DNA: TGTGCCAGCAGGGAAGGGGGCGGGAGACAAGAGACCCAGTACTTC